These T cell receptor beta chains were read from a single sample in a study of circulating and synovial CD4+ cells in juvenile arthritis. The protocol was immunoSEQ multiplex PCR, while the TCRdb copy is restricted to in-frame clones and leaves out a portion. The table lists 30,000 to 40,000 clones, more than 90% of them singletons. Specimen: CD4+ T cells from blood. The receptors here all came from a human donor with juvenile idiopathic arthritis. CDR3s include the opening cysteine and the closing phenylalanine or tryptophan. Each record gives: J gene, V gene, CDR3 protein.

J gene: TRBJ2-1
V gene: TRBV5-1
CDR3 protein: CASSLYPTLAGNEQFF

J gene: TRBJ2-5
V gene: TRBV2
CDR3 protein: CASSETGGRETQYF

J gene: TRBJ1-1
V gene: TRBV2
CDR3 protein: CASKFIVQSYTEAFF

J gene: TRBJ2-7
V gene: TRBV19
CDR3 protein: CASSARVPGEQYF

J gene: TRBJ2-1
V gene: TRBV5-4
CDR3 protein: CASSPSSEGEPKEGNEQFF

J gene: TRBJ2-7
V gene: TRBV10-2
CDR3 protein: CASSDPGQGLEQYF

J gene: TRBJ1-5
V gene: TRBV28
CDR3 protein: CASTPGSPTGSNQPQHF

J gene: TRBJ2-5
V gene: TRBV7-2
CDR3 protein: CASSYKLADKTQYF

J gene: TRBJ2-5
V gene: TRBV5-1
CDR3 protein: CASSITSGAPQETQYF

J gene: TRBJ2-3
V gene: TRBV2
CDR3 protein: CASSSGQAATDTQYF

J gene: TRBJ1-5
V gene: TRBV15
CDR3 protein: CATSPGVSNQPQHF

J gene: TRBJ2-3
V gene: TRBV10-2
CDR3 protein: CASISREGSTDTQYF

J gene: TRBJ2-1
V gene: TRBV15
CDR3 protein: CATSRERRGGGPLNEQFF

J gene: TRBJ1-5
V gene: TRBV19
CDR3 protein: CASSVQGGVLFGNQPQHF